A single TCR beta chain is shown here with its context. Its antigen is unidentified. The data belong to a study of OX40 agonist ivuxolimab in advanced cancers. Trimming cost V 5 bases and J 0 bases, with 3 bases left between them. Germline V CDR1 and CDR2: SEHNR, FQNEAQ (reference sequence). The CDR3 has 12 residues. TCRdb keeps only in-frame clones here, not all; method: immunoSEQ multiplex PCR. The repertoire consists of just under 80,000 clones, with about 83% occurring once and the leading ten covering 20% to 25%. Broader study findings: Researchers did not determine the expanded peripheral T cells' antigen specificity. At 0.1 to 3.0 mg/kg and by week 6, CD4+ and CD8+ T cells in the blood had expanded clonally. Certain nonresponding patients likewise had low normalized T-cell clonal expansion.

The chain has TRBV7-9 and TRBJ2-3; D is ambiguous. The sample in question was CD4+ or CD8+ T cells sorted from blood, obtained in a trial of the OX40 agonist ivuxolimab. The source of this sequence is an adult with an advanced solid tumor such as melanoma, head and neck, liver or kidney cancer. The CDR3 sequence: CASSPSTDTQYF. CDR3 DNA sequence: TGTGCCAGCAGCCCTAGCACAGATACGCAGTATTTT.